This TCR beta chain was identified during a study of blood T cell repertoires in COVID-19. Study-wide context: COVID-19 samples collected from the United States, Italy and Spain covered acute and convalescent phases. PBMCs, B-cell-depleted T cells, or T cells provided the cDNA or gDNA that made up the material.

Germline CDR1 is LGHNA and CDR2 is YNFKEQ. The CDR3 totals 19 residues. The trim removed 1 base at V and 1 base at J, leaving 15 bases unmatched. Enrolled through a virtual design, the participants were between roughly 18 and 90 years of age and came from some 26 US areas. What the recovered Cohort 3 donors had was two negative PCRs, clearance, or symptom resolution. Assay used: immunoSEQ multiplex PCR; TCRdb lists only in-frame clones, some missing. Of more than 250,000 clones in the sample, around nine tenths were seen once. The V call is TRBV4-2, the J call TRBJ1-1; 7 bases align to TRBD1. The clonotype originates from a woman in her 30s who had recovered from COVID-19. The material sequenced was PBMCs or T cells enriched from blood (not recorded which). The CDR3 sequence: CASSQAERQGVRANTEAFF. The CDR3, as DNA: TGTGCCAGCAGCCAAGCGGAACGACAGGGCGTGAGGGCGAACACTGAAGCTTTCTTT.